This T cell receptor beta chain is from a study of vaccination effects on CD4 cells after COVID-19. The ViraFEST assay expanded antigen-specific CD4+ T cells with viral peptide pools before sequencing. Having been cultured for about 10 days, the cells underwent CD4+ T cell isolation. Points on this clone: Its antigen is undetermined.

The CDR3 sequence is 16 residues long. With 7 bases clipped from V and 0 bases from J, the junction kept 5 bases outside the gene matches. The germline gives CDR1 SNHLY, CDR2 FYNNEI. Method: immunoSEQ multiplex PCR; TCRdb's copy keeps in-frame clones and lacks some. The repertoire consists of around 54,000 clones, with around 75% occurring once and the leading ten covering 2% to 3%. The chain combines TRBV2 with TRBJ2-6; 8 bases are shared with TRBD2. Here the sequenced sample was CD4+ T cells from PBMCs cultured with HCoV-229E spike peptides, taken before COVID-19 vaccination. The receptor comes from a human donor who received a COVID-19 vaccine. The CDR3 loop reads CASTSGGGSGANVLTF. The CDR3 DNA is TGTGCCAGCACTTCCGGGGGGGGCTCTGGGGCCAACGTCCTGACTTTC.